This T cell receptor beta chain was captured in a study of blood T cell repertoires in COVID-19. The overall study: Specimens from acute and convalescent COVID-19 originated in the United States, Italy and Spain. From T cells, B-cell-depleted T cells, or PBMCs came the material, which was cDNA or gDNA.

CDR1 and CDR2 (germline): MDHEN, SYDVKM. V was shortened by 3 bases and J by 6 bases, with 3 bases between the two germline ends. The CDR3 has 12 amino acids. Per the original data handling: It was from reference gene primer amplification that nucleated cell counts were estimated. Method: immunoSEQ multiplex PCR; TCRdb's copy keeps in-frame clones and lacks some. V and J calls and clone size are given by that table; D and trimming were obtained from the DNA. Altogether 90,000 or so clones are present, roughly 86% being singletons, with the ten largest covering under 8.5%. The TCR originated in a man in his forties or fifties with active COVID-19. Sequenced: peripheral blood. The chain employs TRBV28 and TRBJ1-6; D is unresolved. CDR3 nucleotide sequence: TGTGCCAGCAGTTTTAGTAATTCACCCCTCCACTTT. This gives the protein CASSFSNSPLHF.